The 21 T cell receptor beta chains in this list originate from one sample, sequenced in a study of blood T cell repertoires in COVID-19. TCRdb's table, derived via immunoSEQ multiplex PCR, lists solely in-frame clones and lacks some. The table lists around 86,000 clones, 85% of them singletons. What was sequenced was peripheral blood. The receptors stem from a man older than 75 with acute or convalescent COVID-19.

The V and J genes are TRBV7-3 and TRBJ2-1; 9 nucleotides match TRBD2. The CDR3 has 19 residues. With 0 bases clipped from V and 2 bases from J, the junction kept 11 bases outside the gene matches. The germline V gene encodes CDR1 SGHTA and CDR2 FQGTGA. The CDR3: CASSLTAALAGSPYNEQFF. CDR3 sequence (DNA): TGTGCCAGCAGCTTAACGGCCGCGCTAGCGGGAAGTCCCTACAATGAGCAGTTCTTC. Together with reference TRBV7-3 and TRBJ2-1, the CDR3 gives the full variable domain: GAGVSQTPSNKVTEKGKYVELRCDPISGHTALYWYRQSLGQGPEFLIYFQGTGAADDSGLPNDRFFAVRPEGSVSTLKIQRTERGDSAVYLCASSLTAALAGSPYNEQFFGPGTRLTVL.

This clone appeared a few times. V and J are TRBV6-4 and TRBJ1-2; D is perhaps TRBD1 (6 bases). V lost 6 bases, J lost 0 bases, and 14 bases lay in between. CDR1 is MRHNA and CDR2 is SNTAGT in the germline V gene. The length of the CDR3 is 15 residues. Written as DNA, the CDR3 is TGTGCCAGCAGGGCCGAACAGGGTGCTAACTATGGCTACACCTTC. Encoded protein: CASRAEQGANYGYTF.

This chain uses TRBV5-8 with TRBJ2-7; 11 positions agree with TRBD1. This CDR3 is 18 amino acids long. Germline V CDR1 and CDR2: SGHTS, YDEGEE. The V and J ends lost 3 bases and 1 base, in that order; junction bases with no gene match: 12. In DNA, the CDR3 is TGTGCCAGCAGCTGGGCGGGACAGGGGGTTTCAAGGTCCTACGAGCAGTACTTC. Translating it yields CASSWAGQGVSRSYEQYF.

CDR3 residues: CASSVQTEQTEAFF. The CDR3, as DNA: TGTGCCAGCAGCGTACAGACAGAGCAAACTGAAGCTTTCTTT. The chain recombines TRBV7-9 with TRBJ1-1; D may be TRBD1 (5 bases). This CDR3 has 14 amino acids. The V gene lost 5 bases and the J gene lost 5 bases, with 15 bases spanning the gap. The germline gives CDR1 SEHNR, CDR2 FQNEAQ (reference sequence). Supplemented by reference TRBV7-9 and TRBJ1-1, the full variable domain reads DTGVSQNPRHKITKRGQNVTFRCDPISEHNRLYWYRQTLGQGPEFLTYFQNEAQLEKSRLLSDRFSAERPKGSFSTLEIQRTEQGDSAMYLCASSVQTEQTEAFFGQGTRLTVV.

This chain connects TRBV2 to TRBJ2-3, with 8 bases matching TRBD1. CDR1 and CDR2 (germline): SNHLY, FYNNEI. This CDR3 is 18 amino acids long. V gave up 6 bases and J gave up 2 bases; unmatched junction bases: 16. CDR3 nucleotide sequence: TGTGCCAGCAGGTTCCCGGGACAGGCCATCCACTACACAGATACGCAGTATTTT. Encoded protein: CASRFPGQAIHYTDTQYF.

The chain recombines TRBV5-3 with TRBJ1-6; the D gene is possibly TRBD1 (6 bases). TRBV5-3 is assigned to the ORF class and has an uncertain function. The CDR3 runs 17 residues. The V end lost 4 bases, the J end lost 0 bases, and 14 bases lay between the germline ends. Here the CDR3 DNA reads TGTGCCAGAAGCGTATGCAGGGGTAGCTCCTATAATTCACCCCTCCACTTT. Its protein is CARSVCRGSSYNSPLHF.

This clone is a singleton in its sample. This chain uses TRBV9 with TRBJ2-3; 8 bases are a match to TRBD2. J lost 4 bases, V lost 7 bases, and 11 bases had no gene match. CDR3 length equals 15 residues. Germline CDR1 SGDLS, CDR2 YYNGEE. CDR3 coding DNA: TGTGCCAGCTCCCTTGATGGCGGGAGGCCAGATACGCAGTATTTT. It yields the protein CASSLDGGRPDTQYF.

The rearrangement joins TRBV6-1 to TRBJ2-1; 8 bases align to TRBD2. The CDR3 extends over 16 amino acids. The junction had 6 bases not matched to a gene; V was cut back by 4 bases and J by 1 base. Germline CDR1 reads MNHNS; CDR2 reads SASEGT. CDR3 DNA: TGTGCCAGCAGTGTTACCAGCGGGAGTTCCTACAATGAGCAGTTCTTC. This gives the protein CASSVTSGSSYNEQFF.

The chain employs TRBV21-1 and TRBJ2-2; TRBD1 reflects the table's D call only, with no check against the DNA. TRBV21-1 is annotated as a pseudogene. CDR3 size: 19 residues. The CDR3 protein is CASSARDRAIYANTGELFF. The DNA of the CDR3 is TGTGCCAGCAGCGCAAGGGACAGAGCAATTTACGCGAACACCGGGGAGCTGTTTTTT.

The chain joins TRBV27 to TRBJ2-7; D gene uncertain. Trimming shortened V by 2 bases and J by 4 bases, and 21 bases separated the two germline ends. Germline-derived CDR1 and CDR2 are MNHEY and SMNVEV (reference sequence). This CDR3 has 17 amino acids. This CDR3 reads CASSLRRSESRFYEQYF. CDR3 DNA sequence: TGTGCCAGCAGTTTACGTAGGAGCGAGAGTCGATTTTACGAGCAGTACTTC.

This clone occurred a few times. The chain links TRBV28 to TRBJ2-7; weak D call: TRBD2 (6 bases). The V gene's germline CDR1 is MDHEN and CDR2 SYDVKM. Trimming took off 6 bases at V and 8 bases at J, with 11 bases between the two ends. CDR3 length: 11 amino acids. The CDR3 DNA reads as TGTGCCAGCAGCCCGGAGGGGCAGCAGTACTTC. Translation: CASSPEGQQYF.

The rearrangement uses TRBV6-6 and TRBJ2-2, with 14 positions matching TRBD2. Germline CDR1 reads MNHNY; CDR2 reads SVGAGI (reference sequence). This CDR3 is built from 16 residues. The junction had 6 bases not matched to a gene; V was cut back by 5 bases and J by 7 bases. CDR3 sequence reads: CASSTGLAGVSGELFF. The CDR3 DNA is TGTGCCAGCAGTACGGGACTAGCGGGAGTCAGCGGGGAGCTGTTTTTT.

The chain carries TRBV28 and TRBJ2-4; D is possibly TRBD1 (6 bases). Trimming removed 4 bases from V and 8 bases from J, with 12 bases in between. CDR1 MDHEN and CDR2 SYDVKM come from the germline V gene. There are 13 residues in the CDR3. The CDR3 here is CASSSPDRYIQYF. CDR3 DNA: TGTGCCAGCAGTTCCCCGGACAGATACATTCAGTACTTC.

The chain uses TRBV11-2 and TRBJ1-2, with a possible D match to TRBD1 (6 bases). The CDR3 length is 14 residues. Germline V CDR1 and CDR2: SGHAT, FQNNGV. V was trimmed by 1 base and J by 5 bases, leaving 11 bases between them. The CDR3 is CASSLGETGYGYTF. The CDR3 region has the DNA TGTGCCAGCAGCTTAGGGGAGACAGGTTATGGCTACACCTTC.

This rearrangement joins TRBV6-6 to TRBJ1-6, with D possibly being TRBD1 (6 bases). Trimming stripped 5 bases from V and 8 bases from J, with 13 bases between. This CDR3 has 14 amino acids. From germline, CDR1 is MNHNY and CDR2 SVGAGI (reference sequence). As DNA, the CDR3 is TGTGCCAGCAGTCCCCAGGGGCCCGATTCACCCCTCCACTTT. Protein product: CASSPQGPDSPLHF.

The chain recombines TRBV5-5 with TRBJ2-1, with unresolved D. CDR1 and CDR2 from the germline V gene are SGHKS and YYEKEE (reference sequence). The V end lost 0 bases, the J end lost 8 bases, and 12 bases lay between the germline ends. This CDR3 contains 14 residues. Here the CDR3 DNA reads TGTGCCAGCAGCTTGGTGGCGGCTGGCTATGAGCAGTTCTTC. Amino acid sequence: CASSLVAAGYEQFF.

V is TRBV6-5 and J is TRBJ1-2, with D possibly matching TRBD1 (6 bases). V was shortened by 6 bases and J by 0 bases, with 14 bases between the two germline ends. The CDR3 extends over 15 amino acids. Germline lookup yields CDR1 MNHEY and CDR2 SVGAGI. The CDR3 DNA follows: TGTGCCAGCAGATCCAGGACAGAAGCTAACTATGGCTACACCTTC. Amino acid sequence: CASRSRTEANYGYTF.

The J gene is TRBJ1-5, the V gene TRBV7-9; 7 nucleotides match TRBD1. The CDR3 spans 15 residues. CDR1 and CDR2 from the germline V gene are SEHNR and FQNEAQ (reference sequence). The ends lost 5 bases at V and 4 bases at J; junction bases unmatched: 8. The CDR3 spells CASSDSIQGNQPQHF. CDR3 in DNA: TGTGCCAGCAGCGACTCGATACAGGGGAATCAGCCCCAGCATTTT.

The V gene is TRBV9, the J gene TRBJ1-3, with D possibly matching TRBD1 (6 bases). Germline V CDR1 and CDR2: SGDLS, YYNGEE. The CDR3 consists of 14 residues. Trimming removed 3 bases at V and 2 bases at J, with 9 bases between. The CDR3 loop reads CASSARQAGNTIYF. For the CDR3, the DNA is TGTGCCAGCAGCGCGAGACAGGCTGGAAACACCATATATTTT.

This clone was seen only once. CDR3 DNA sequence: TGTGCCAGCAGCTTAGGACAGGGGGTAAATAATTCACCCCTCCACTTT. Residues: CASSLGQGVNNSPLHF. The V call is TRBV7-8, the J call TRBJ1-6; 9 nucleotides line up with TRBD1. The CDR3 has 16 amino acids. V lost 1 base, J lost 5 bases, and 3 bases stayed unmatched. The germline gives CDR1 SGHVS, CDR2 FQNEAQ.

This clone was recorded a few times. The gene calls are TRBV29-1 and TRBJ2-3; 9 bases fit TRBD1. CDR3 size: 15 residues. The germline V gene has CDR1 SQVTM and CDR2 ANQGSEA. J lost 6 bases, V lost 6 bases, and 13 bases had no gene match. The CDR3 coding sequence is TGCAGCGTGAAATCCGGGACAGGGTATTCGGATACGCAGTATTTT. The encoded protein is CSVKSGTGYSDTQYF.